The text below deals with one TCR beta chain. Other DNA sequences of this sample code for an identical CDR3. The source of the sample is a study of blood T cell repertoires in COVID-19. Study-level information: The United States, Italy and Spain were the sources of the acute and convalescent COVID-19 samples. From T cells, B-cell-depleted T cells, or PBMCs came the material, which was cDNA or gDNA.

The V end lost 9 bases, the J end lost 0 bases, and 9 bases lay between the germline ends. The CDR3 has 13 amino acids. Germline V lookup: CDR1 ENHRY, CDR2 SYGVKD. Per the original data handling: Amplification of reference gene primers was used by the study to estimate nucleated cell counts. Clones were read by immunoSEQ multiplex PCR, and TCRdb kept only the in-frame ones, dropping some. D and trimming come from the DNA, and the V and J calls and clone size come from that table. This sample has 200,000 to 250,000 clones; roughly 89% occur once, and the top ten carry 5.5% to 6.5%. The sample was peripheral blood. The clonotype was recovered from a man aged 55 to 69 who had recovered from COVID-19. This chain uses TRBV10-3 with TRBJ1-5; perhaps TRBD1 as D (5 bases). The CDR3 bases are TGTGCCATTTCCGGGGGTAGCAATCAGCCCCAGCATTTT. This codes for CAISGGSNQPQHF.